This entry features one T cell receptor (beta chain) sequence. Its antigen is unknown. This sample is drawn from a study of T cells in Graves' hyperthyroidism and ophthalmopathy. Study observations and caveats: The majority of expanded thyroid clonotypes above 0.001 also appeared in blood. The authors' 13 V-J model separated ophthalmopathy from stable hyperthyroidism.

V lost 7 bases, J lost 2 bases, and 12 bases lay in between. This CDR3 spans 12 amino acids. CDR1 and CDR2 (germline): SQVTM, ANQGSEA. RNA transcripts yielded amplified TCR beta CDR3 regions. Carried out on the TCR CDR3, a first-round RT-PCR used the HTBI primer set. Each CDR3 protein is one row after TCRdb ran MiXCR on the multiplex PCR reads. Seen here are more than 500,000 distinct CDR3 sequences, about 15% observed once, and the top ten hold around 4.5%. This TCR was sampled from a woman in her thirties or forties with Graves' ophthalmopathy. Specimen: blood. The gene calls are TRBV29-1 and TRBJ2-7; perhaps TRBD1 as D (6 bases). CDR3 coding DNA: TGCAGCGCCTCTCAGGGGCCCTACGAGCAGTACTTC. This sequence encodes CSASQGPYEQYF.